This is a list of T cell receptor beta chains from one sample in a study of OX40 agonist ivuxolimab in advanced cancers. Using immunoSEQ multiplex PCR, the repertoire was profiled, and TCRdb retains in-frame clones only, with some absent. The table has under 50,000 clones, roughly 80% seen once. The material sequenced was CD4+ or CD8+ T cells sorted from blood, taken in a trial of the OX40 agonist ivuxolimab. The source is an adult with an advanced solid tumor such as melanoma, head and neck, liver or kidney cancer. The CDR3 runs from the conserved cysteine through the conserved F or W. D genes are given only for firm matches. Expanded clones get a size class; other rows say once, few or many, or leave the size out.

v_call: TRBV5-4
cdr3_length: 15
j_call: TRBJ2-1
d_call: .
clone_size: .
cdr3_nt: TGTGCCAGCAGCAGGGACGCGAGCTCCTACAATGAGCAGTTCTTC
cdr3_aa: CASSRDASSYNEQFF

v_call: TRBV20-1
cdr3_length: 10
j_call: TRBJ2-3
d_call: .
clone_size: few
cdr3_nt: TGCAGTGCCTCGAAAGATACGCAGTATTTT
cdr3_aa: CSASKDTQYF

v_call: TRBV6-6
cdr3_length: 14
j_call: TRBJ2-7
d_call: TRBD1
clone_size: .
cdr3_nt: TGTGCCAGCAGTTACTCCGGGACAGGGAACGAGCAGTACTTC
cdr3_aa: CASSYSGTGNEQYF

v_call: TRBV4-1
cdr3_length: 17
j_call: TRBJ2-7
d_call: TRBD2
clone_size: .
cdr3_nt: TGCGCCAGCAGCCAAGAAGGGGGACTAGCGGGCCATTACGAGCAGTACTTC
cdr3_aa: CASSQEGGLAGHYEQYF

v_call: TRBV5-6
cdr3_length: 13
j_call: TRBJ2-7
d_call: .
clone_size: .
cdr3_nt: TGTGCCAGCAGCTTGGGACAGTCTTACGAGCAGTACTTC
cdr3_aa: CASSLGQSYEQYF

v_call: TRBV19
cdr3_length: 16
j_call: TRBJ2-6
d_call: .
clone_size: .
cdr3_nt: TGTGCCAGCGGGGGACAGAGAACGACTGGGGCCAACGTCCTGACTTTC
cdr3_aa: CASGGQRTTGANVLTF

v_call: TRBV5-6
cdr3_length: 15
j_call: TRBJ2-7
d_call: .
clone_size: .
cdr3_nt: TGTGCCAGCAGCTTGGGGCGAGCCGGGGGACTCGAGCAGTACTTC
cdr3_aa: CASSLGRAGGLEQYF

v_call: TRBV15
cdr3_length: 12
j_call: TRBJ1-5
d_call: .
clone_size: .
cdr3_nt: TGTGCCACCAGCAGAGGGAATCAGCCCCAGCATTTT
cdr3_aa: CATSRGNQPQHF

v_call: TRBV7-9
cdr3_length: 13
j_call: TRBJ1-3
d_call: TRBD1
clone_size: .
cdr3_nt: TGTGCCAGCAGTCAGGGGGAGGGAAACACCATATATTTT
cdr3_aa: CASSQGEGNTIYF

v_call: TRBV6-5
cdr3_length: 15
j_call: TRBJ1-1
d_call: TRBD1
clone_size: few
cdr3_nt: TGTGCCAGCAGCTCGATGGCAGGGGGGAACACTGAAGCTTTCTTT
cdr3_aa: CASSSMAGGNTEAFF

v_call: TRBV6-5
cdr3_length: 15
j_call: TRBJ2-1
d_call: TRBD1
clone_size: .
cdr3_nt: TGTGCCAGCAGTTTTCAGGGGGCGGGTTACAATGAGCAGTTCTTC
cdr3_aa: CASSFQGAGYNEQFF

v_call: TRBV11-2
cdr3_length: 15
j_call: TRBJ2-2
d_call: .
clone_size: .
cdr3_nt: TGTGCCAGCAGCTTTGGGAACACGAACACCGGGGAGCTGTTTTTT
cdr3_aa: CASSFGNTNTGELFF

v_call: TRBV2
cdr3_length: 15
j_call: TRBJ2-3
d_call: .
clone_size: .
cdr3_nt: TGTGCCAGCAGTGTTGACCGCCGGGGGCTGGGTACGCAGTATTTT
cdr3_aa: CASSVDRRGLGTQYF

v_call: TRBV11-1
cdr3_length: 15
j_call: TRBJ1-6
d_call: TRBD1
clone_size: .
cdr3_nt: TGTGCCAGCAGCCTAGGGACAGGCGGTAATTCACCCCTCCACTTT
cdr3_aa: CASSLGTGGNSPLHF

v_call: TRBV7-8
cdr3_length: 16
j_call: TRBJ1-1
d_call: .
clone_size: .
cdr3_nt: TGTGCCAGCAGCTTAATTGGGTGGCCGGGTGGCACTGAAGCTTTCTTT
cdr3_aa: CASSLIGWPGGTEAFF

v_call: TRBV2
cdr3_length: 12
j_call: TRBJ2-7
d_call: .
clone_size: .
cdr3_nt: TGTGCCAGCAGCCTCGGGACCTACGAGCAGTACTTC
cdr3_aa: CASSLGTYEQYF

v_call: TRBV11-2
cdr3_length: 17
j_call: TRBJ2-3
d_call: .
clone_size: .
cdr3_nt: TGTGCCAGCAGCTTAGCCCCACTCGGGGCTAGCACAGATACGCAGTATTTT
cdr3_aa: CASSLAPLGASTDTQYF

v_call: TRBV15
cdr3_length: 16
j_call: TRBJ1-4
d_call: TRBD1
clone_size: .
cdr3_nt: TGTGCCACCAGCAGATGGCTTGGGACAGGGGGTGAAAAACTGTTTTTT
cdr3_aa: CATSRWLGTGGEKLFF

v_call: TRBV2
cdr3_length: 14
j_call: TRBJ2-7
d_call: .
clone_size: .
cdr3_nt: TGTGCCAGCAGTGTAAAGGGTCTTCCCTACGAGCAGTACTTC
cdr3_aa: CASSVKGLPYEQYF

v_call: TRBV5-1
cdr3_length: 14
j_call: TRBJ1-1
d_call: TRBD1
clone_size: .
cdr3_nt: TGCGCCAGCAGCATCTACAGGGGCGGCACTGAAGCTTTCTTT
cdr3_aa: CASSIYRGGTEAFF

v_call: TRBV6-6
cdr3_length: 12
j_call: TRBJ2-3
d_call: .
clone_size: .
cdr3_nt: TGTGCCAGCAGTTACTCGGAGGGGGCGCAGTATTTT
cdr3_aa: CASSYSEGAQYF

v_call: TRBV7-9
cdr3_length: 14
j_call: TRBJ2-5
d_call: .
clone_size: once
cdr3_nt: TGTGCCAGCAGCTATCAGGGAATTCAAGAGACCCAGTACTTC
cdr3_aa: CASSYQGIQETQYF

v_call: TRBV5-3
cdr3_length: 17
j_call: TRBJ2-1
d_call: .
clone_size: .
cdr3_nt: TGTGCCAGAAGCGAGGGGATGCCACTGGGGTCGGCCAATGAGCAGTTCTTC
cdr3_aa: CARSEGMPLGSANEQFF

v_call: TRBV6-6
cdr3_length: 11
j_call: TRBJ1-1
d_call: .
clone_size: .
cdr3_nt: TGTGCCAGCGGAGGGGTGACTGAAGCTTTCTTT
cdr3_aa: CASGGVTEAFF

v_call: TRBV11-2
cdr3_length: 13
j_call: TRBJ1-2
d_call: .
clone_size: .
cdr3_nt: TGTGCCAGCACCTTAGGCTCCAACTATGGCTACACCTTC
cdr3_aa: CASTLGSNYGYTF

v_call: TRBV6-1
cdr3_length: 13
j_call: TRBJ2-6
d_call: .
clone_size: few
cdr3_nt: TGTGCCGGGGCAAGGTCTGGGGCCAACGTCCTGACTTTC
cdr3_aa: CAGARSGANVLTF

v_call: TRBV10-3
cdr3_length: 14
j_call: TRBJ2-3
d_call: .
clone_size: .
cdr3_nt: TGTGCCATCAGTGAAACAGGGTCCCCAGATACGCAGTATTTT
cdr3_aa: CAISETGSPDTQYF

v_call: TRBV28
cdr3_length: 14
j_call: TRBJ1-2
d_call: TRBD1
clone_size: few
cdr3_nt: TGTGCCAGCAGATCAGGGGGCGCGGGTTATGGCTACACCTTC
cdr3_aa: CASRSGGAGYGYTF

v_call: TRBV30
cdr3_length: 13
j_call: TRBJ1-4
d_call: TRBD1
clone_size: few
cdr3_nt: TGTGCCTGGGACAGGGGTGCCGATGAAAAACTGTTTTTT
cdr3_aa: CAWDRGADEKLFF

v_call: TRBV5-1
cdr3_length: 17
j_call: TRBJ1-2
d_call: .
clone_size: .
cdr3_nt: TGCGCCAGCAGCTTAGATGCCGGGACGCCGAATAACTATGGCTACACCTTC
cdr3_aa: CASSLDAGTPNNYGYTF

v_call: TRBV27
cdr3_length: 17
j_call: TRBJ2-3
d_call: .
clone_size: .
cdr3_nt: TGTGCCAGCAGGGGGTTGGGCAGGGGGGTTAGCACAGATACGCAGTATTTT
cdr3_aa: CASRGLGRGVSTDTQYF

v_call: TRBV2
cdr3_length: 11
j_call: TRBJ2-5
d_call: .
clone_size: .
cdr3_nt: TGTGCCAGCAGTTTCCAAGAGACCCAGTACTTC
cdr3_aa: CASSFQETQYF

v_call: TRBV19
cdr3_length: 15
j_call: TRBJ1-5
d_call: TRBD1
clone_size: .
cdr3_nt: TGTGCCAGTAGAGATGGACAGGGTCGCAGTCAGCCCCAGCATTTT
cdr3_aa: CASRDGQGRSQPQHF

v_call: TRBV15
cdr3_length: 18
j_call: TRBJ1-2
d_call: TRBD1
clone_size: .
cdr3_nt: TGTGCCACCAGTAGAGCTGGACAGGGGGGGTCAACTAACTATGGCTACACCTTC
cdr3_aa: CATSRAGQGGSTNYGYTF

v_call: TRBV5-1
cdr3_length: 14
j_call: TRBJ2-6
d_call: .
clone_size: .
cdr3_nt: TGCGCCAGCAGCACAGGTTCTGGGGCCAACGTCCTGACTTTC
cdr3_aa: CASSTGSGANVLTF

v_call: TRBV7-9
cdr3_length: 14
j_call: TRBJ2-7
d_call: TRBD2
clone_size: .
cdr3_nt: TGTGCCAGCAGCTTAAGCGGGGCCGGCCACGAGCAGTACTTC
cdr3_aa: CASSLSGAGHEQYF

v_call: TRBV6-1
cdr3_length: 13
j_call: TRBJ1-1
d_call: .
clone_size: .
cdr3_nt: TGTGCCAGCAGTGATCACCCCGGCACTGAAGCTTTCTTT
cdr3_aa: CASSDHPGTEAFF

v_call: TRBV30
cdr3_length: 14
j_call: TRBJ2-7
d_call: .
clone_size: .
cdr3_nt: TGTGCCTGGAGTGTTCTAGGAAACTCCTACGAGCAGTACTTC
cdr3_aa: CAWSVLGNSYEQYF

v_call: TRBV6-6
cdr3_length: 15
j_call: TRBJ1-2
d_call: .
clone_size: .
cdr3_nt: TGTGCCAGCAGTTACTCAGGGACGGATAACTATGGCTACACCTTC
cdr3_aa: CASSYSGTDNYGYTF

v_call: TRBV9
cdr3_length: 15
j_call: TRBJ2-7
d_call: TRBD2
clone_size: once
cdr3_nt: TGTGCCAGCAGCGTAGGAGCGGGGACTACCTACGAGCAGTACTTC
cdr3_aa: CASSVGAGTTYEQYF

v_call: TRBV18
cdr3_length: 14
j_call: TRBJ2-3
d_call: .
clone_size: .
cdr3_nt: TGTGCCAGCTCAGCGACGGGGAGCACAGATACGCAGTATTTT
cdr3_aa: CASSATGSTDTQYF

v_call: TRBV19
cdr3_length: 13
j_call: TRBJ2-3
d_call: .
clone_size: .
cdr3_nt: TGTGCCAGTAGTCATGGAGGGGCAGATACGCAGTATTTT
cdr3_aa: CASSHGGADTQYF

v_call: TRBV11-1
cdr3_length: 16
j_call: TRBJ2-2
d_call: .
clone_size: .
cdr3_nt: TGTGCCAGCAGCGAGGCCGGGGGTTTTCTTACCGGGGAGCTGTTTTTT
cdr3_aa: CASSEAGGFLTGELFF

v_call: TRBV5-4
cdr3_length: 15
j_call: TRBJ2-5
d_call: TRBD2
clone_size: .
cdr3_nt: TGTGCCAGCAGCCCGGGACTAGCGGGAACAGAGACCCAGTACTTC
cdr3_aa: CASSPGLAGTETQYF

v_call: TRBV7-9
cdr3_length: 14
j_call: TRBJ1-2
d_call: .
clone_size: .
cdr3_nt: TGTGCCAGCAGCTTAGAGACAGTTAACTATGGCTACACCTTC
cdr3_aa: CASSLETVNYGYTF

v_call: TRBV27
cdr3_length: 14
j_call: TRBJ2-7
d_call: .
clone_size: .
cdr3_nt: TGTGCCAGCAGCCAAGTAAAGGGACCCTACGAGCAGTACTTC
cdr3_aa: CASSQVKGPYEQYF

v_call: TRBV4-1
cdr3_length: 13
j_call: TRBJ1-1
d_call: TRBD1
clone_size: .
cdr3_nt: TGCGCCAGCGGACCGACAGGGCCCACTGAAGCTTTCTTT
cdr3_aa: CASGPTGPTEAFF